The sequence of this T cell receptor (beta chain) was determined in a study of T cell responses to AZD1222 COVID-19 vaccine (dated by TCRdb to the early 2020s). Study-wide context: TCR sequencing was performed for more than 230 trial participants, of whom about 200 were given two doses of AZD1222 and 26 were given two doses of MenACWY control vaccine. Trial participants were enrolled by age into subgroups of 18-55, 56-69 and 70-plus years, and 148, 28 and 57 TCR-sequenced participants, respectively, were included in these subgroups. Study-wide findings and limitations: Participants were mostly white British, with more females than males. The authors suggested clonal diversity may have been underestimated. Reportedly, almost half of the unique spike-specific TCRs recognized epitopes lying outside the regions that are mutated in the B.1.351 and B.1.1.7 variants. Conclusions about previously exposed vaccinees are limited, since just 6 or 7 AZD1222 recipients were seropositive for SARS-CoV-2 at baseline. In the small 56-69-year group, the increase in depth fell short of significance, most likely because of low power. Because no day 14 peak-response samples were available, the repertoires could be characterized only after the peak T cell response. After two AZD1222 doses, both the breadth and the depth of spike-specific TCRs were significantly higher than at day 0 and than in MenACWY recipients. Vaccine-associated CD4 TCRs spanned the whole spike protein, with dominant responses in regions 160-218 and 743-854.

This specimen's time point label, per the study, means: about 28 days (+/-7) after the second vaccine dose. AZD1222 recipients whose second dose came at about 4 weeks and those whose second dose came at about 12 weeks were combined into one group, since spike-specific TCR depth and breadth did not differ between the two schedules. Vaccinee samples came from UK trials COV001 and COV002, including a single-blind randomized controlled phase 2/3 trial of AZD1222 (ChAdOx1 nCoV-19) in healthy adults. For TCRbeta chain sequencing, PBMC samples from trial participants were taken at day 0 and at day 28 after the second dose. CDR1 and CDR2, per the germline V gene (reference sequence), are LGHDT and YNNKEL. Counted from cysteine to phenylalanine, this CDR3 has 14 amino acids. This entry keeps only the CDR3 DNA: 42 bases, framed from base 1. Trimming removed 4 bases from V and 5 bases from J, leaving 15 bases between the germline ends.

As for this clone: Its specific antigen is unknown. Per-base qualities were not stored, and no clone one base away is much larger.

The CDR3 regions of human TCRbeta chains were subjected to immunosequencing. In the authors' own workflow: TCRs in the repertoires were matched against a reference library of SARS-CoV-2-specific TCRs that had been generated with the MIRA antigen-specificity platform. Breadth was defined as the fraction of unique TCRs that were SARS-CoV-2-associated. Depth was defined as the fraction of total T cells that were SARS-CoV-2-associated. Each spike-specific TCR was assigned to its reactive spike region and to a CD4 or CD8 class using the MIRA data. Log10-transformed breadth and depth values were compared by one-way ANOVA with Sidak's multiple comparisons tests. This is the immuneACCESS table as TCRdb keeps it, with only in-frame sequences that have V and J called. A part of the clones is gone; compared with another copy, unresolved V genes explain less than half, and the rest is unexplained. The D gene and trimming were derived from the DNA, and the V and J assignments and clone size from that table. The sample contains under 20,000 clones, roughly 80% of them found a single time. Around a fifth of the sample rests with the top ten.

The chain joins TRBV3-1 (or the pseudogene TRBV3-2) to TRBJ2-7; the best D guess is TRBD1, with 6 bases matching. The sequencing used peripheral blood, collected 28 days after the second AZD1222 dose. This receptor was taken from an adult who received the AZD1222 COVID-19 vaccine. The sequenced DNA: TGTGCCAGCAGCCGGGGTGCAGGGGAAGACGAGCAGTACTTC. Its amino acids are CASSRGAGEDEQYF.